This T cell receptor beta chain derives from a study of OX40 agonist ivuxolimab in advanced cancers. Profiled with immunoSEQ multiplex PCR; TCRdb holds only in-frame clones, not every one. The sample records around 150,000 clones, over 75% being singletons. For this clone: The antigen remains unidentified.

Study-level findings and limits: There was clonal expansion of CD4+ and CD8+ blood T cells by week 6 at 0.1 to 3.0 mg/kg.

Autoimmune disease history or systemic immunosuppression was exclusionary. This CDR3 comprises 15 residues. With 3 bases removed from V and 2 bases from J, the gap between germline ends came to 11 bases. The V gene's germline CDR1 is MDHEN and CDR2 SYDVKM. V and J are TRBV28 and TRBJ1-5, with no clear D. This clonotype originated in an adult with an advanced solid tumor such as melanoma, head and neck, liver or kidney cancer. Here the sequenced sample was CD4+ or CD8+ T cells sorted from blood, taken in a trial of the OX40 agonist ivuxolimab. CDR3 amino acids: CASSFPGSRNQPQHF. CDR3 DNA: TGTGCCAGCAGTTTCCCGGGATCGCGCAATCAGCCCCAGCATTTT.